The clone carrying this T cell receptor (beta chain) appeared a few times. The data were produced by immunoSEQ multiplex PCR, yet TCRdb's version contains in-frame clones alone and is incomplete. The profile shows 250,000 or so clones, roughly nine tenths of them singletons. The sample originates from a study of blood T cell repertoires in COVID-19. The germline V and J ends were trimmed by 0 bases and 10 bases, with 6 bases remaining between them. Germline assignment: CDR1 LGHDT and CDR2 YNNKEL (reference sequence). The CDR3 is 12 residues long. Sequenced sample: peripheral blood. The chain joins TRBV3-1 (or the pseudogene TRBV3-2) to TRBJ1-4, with D unclear. The receptor's source is a woman in her thirties or forties who had recovered from COVID-19. Written as DNA, the CDR3 is TGTGCCAGCAGCCAAGAGCGAGGAAAACTGTTTTTT. Translating gives CASSQERGKLFF.